This is a list of T cell receptor beta chains from one sample in a study of T cell repertoires in cytomegalovirus infection. MiXCR, run by TCRdb on the reads, gives a single entry per CDR3 protein. This sample has roughly 700,000 distinct CDR3 sequences, with roughly 33% found just once. Their antigens are not known. The sequencing used cultured PBMCs, collected from culture after CMV antigen stimulation. The receptors come from a human donor in good health (CMV status not recorded). Some clones in this sample may be carry-over from other donors' samples. The CDR3 runs from the conserved cysteine through the conserved F or W. A D gene is named only where the DNA matches it firmly. Some rows have no size entry. The others give once, few or many, or a class for an expanded clone.

j_call: TRBJ1-2
d_call: NA
v_call: TRBV6-5
clone_size: NA
cdr3_aa: CASSYDSGTLYGYTF
cdr3_nt: TGTGCCAGCAGTTACGACTCCGGGACCTTGTACGGCTACACCTTC

j_call: TRBJ2-5
d_call: NA
v_call: TRBV7-2
clone_size: many
cdr3_aa: CASSLVQRETQYF
cdr3_nt: TGTGCCAGCAGCTTAGTCCAGAGGGAGACCCAGTACTTC

j_call: TRBJ2-7
d_call: TRBD2
v_call: TRBV11-2
clone_size: NA
cdr3_aa: CASSFNSGRAFSYEQYF
cdr3_nt: TGTGCCAGCAGCTTTAACAGCGGGAGGGCCTTCTCCTACGAGCAGTACTTC

j_call: TRBJ2-5
d_call: NA
v_call: TRBV7-9
clone_size: NA
cdr3_aa: CASSRNRVYQETQYF
cdr3_nt: TGTGCCAGCAGCCGCAACAGGGTGTACCAAGAGACCCAGTACTTC

j_call: TRBJ1-1
d_call: TRBD1
v_call: TRBV7-2
clone_size: many
cdr3_aa: CASRRTGTGTEAFF
cdr3_nt: TGTGCCAGCAGGCGGACAGGGACGGGGACTGAAGCTTTCTTT

j_call: TRBJ1-6
d_call: NA
v_call: TRBV7-8
clone_size: many
cdr3_aa: CASSPTRTESSYNSPLHF
cdr3_nt: TGTGCCAGCAGCCCCACCCGGACGGAGAGCTCCTATAATTCACCCCTCCACTTT

j_call: TRBJ2-1
d_call: TRBD2
v_call: TRBV20-1
clone_size: NA
cdr3_aa: CSAREPGGAYNEQFF
cdr3_nt: TGCAGTGCTAGAGAGCCGGGAGGGGCATACAATGAGCAGTTCTTC

j_call: TRBJ2-1
d_call: NA
v_call: TRBV7-2
clone_size: many
cdr3_aa: CASSSNRDTEQFF
cdr3_nt: TGTGCCAGCAGCTCAAACAGGGATACTGAGCAGTTCTTC

j_call: TRBJ2-7
d_call: TRBD1
v_call: TRBV20-1
clone_size: NA
cdr3_aa: CSARGSTRLAEQYF
cdr3_nt: TGCAGTGCCAGGGGGTCGACCAGGCTCGCCGAGCAGTACTTC

j_call: TRBJ2-3
d_call: NA
v_call: TRBV7-6
clone_size: NA
cdr3_aa: CASRMGGDTQYF
cdr3_nt: TGTGCCAGCAGGATGGGGGGTGATACGCAGTATTTT

j_call: TRBJ2-1
d_call: TRBD2
v_call: TRBV6-1
clone_size: NA
cdr3_aa: CASSQAGGPAEQFF
cdr3_nt: TGTGCCAGCAGTCAAGCGGGGGGGCCTGCTGAGCAGTTCTTC

j_call: TRBJ1-2
d_call: NA
v_call: TRBV19
clone_size: NA
cdr3_aa: CASSPAGNDYGYTF
cdr3_nt: TGTGCCAGTAGCCCTGCAGGAAACGACTATGGCTACACCTTC

j_call: TRBJ2-7
d_call: TRBD1
v_call: TRBV4-1
clone_size: NA
cdr3_aa: CASSQVVGTGGSYEQYF
cdr3_nt: TGCGCCAGCAGCCAAGTCGTAGGTACAGGGGGCTCCTACGAGCAGTACTTC

j_call: TRBJ1-5
d_call: NA
v_call: TRBV6-2/TRBV6-3
clone_size: NA
cdr3_aa: CASKLQGPNQPQHF
cdr3_nt: TGTGCCAGCAAGCTACAGGGACCCAATCAGCCCCAGCATTTT

j_call: TRBJ1-1
d_call: NA
v_call: TRBV7-9
clone_size: NA
cdr3_aa: CASFSGTEAFF
cdr3_nt: TGTGCCAGCTTCTCAGGCACTGAAGCTTTCTTT

j_call: TRBJ1-1
d_call: NA
v_call: TRBV11-2
clone_size: NA
cdr3_aa: CASSLVQGLRTEAFF
cdr3_nt: TGTGCCAGCAGCTTAGTACAGGGCCTGCGGACTGAAGCTTTCTTT

j_call: TRBJ2-1
d_call: TRBD2
v_call: TRBV12-3/TRBV12-4
clone_size: few
cdr3_aa: CASSLGTSADEQFF
cdr3_nt: TGTGCCAGCAGTTTAGGGACTAGCGCCGATGAGCAGTTCTTC

j_call: TRBJ2-3
d_call: NA
v_call: TRBV4-1
clone_size: few
cdr3_aa: CASSPQKNTDTQYF
cdr3_nt: TGCGCCAGCAGCCCCCAGAAAAACACAGATACGCAGTATTTT

j_call: TRBJ2-3
d_call: NA
v_call: TRBV7-2
clone_size: many
cdr3_aa: CASSLAITGTQYF
cdr3_nt: TGTGCCAGCAGCTTAGCCATTACCGGTACGCAGTATTTT

j_call: TRBJ2-1
d_call: TRBD2
v_call: TRBV6-5
clone_size: NA
cdr3_aa: CASSRPGSGRGNEQFF
cdr3_nt: TGTGCCAGCAGTCGCCCGGGTAGCGGGAGGGGAAATGAGCAGTTCTTC

j_call: TRBJ1-2
d_call: TRBD1
v_call: TRBV2
clone_size: NA
cdr3_aa: CASTGQDYGYTF
cdr3_nt: TGTGCCAGCACGGGACAGGACTATGGCTACACCTTC

j_call: TRBJ1-1
d_call: NA
v_call: TRBV11-1
clone_size: NA
cdr3_aa: CASTSGSSEAFF
cdr3_nt: TGTGCCAGCACCTCGGGGTCGTCTGAAGCTTTCTTT

j_call: TRBJ2-4
d_call: TRBD2
v_call: TRBV20-1
clone_size: NA
cdr3_aa: CSARVAQREWGIQYF
cdr3_nt: TGCAGTGCTAGAGTGGCCCAGCGGGAGTGGGGCATTCAGTACTTC

j_call: TRBJ2-7
d_call: TRBD2
v_call: TRBV6-5
clone_size: NA
cdr3_aa: CASKTISGIGEQYF
cdr3_nt: TGTGCCAGCAAAACTATCAGCGGGATAGGGGAGCAGTACTTC

j_call: TRBJ2-3
d_call: NA
v_call: TRBV7-2
clone_size: many
cdr3_aa: CASSLPGVDTQYF
cdr3_nt: TGTGCCAGCAGCTTACCGGGGGTAGATACGCAGTATTTT

j_call: TRBJ2-5
d_call: NA
v_call: TRBV7-8
clone_size: many
cdr3_aa: CASSSDTSGPRAETQYF
cdr3_nt: TGTGCCAGCAGCTCCGATACATCGGGCCCACGGGCAGAGACCCAGTACTTC

j_call: TRBJ2-5
d_call: NA
v_call: TRBV18
clone_size: many
cdr3_aa: CASSPGETQYF
cdr3_nt: TGTGCCAGCAGCCCGGGGGAGACCCAGTACTTC

j_call: TRBJ2-7
d_call: TRBD1
v_call: TRBV12-3/TRBV12-4
clone_size: NA
cdr3_aa: CASRHRGREQYF
cdr3_nt: TGTGCCAGCAGGCACAGGGGGCGCGAGCAGTACTTC

j_call: TRBJ2-7
d_call: TRBD1
v_call: TRBV28
clone_size: NA
cdr3_aa: CAMQTGDNEQYF
cdr3_nt: TGTGCCATGCAGACAGGGGACAACGAGCAGTACTTC

j_call: TRBJ2-2
d_call: NA
v_call: TRBV4-1
clone_size: NA
cdr3_aa: CASSQGSGTSTGELFF
cdr3_nt: TGCGCCAGCAGCCAAGGAAGCGGGACATCTACCGGGGAGCTGTTTTTT

j_call: TRBJ2-1
d_call: TRBD2
v_call: TRBV7-4
clone_size: NA
cdr3_aa: CASSQSLGLVAYNEQFF
cdr3_nt: TGTGCCAGCAGCCAAAGCCTGGGACTAGTAGCCTACAATGAGCAGTTCTTC

j_call: TRBJ2-1
d_call: TRBD2
v_call: TRBV6-5
clone_size: NA
cdr3_aa: CASSSSRTSGGHYNEQFF
cdr3_nt: TGTGCCAGCAGTTCCTCCCGGACTAGCGGGGGGCATTACAATGAGCAGTTCTTC

j_call: TRBJ1-4
d_call: TRBD1
v_call: TRBV4-1
clone_size: few
cdr3_aa: CASSQPGQGHEKLFF
cdr3_nt: TGCGCCAGCAGCCAACCGGGACAGGGCCATGAAAAACTGTTTTTT

j_call: TRBJ2-4
d_call: TRBD2
v_call: TRBV12-3/TRBV12-4
clone_size: NA
cdr3_aa: CASSFRPWTSGGVIQYF
cdr3_nt: TGTGCCAGCAGTTTCAGACCCTGGACTAGCGGGGGGGTCATTCAGTACTTC

j_call: TRBJ1-2
d_call: NA
v_call: TRBV7-9
clone_size: few
cdr3_aa: CASSLSPAYGYTF
cdr3_nt: TGTGCCAGCAGCTTAAGTCCAGCCTATGGCTACACCTTC

j_call: TRBJ1-4
d_call: NA
v_call: TRBV7-9
clone_size: few
cdr3_aa: CASTKWGGTNEKLFF
cdr3_nt: TGTGCCAGCACAAAATGGGGTGGCACTAATGAAAAACTGTTTTTT

j_call: TRBJ2-2
d_call: TRBD2
v_call: TRBV28
clone_size: NA
cdr3_aa: CASSSSGGGTAPGELFF
cdr3_nt: TGTGCCAGCAGTTCCTCGGGCGGGGGGACTGCTCCCGGGGAGCTGTTTTTT

j_call: TRBJ1-5
d_call: TRBD1
v_call: TRBV27
clone_size: NA
cdr3_aa: CASSGSRDRGFPQHF
cdr3_nt: TGTGCCAGCAGTGGCTCCCGGGACAGGGGTTTCCCCCAGCATTTT

j_call: TRBJ1-6
d_call: NA
v_call: TRBV5-4
clone_size: few
cdr3_aa: CASSLDGRAGARSPLHF
cdr3_nt: TGTGCCAGCAGCTTGGATGGTCGGGCGGGGGCGCGCTCACCCCTCCACTTT

j_call: TRBJ2-3
d_call: TRBD2
v_call: TRBV20-1
clone_size: NA
cdr3_aa: CSVRSGAVVDTQYF
cdr3_nt: TGCAGTGTACGGAGCGGGGCGGTGGTGGATACGCAGTATTTT

j_call: TRBJ2-3
d_call: TRBD1
v_call: TRBV18
clone_size: NA
cdr3_aa: CASSPTGPSTGGLDTQYF
cdr3_nt: TGTGCCAGCTCACCAACTGGCCCTTCGACAGGGGGCTTGGATACGCAGTATTTT

j_call: TRBJ2-7
d_call: TRBD1
v_call: TRBV7-9
clone_size: few
cdr3_aa: CASSLRRGQAYEQYF
cdr3_nt: TGTGCCAGCAGCTTGAGACGCGGACAGGCCTACGAGCAGTACTTC

j_call: TRBJ1-5
d_call: TRBD1
v_call: TRBV10-3
clone_size: NA
cdr3_aa: CAISTGGNSNQPQHF
cdr3_nt: TGTGCCATCAGCACAGGGGGAAATAGCAATCAGCCCCAGCATTTT

j_call: TRBJ1-4
d_call: TRBD1
v_call: TRBV20-1
clone_size: NA
cdr3_aa: CSARLGQGGEKLFF
cdr3_nt: TGCAGTGCTAGATTGGGACAGGGAGGTGAAAAACTGTTTTTT

j_call: TRBJ2-3
d_call: NA
v_call: TRBV7-2
clone_size: many
cdr3_aa: CASSLVFTTDTQYF
cdr3_nt: TGTGCCAGCAGCTTAGTTTTCACCACAGATACGCAGTATTTT

j_call: TRBJ2-2
d_call: NA
v_call: TRBV24-1
clone_size: NA
cdr3_aa: CAAKSVSTGELFF
cdr3_nt: TGTGCCGCCAAATCAGTTTCCACCGGGGAGCTGTTTTTT

j_call: TRBJ1-2
d_call: TRBD1
v_call: TRBV6-8
clone_size: few
cdr3_aa: CASSYSTTGWGYTF
cdr3_nt: TGTGCCAGCAGTTACTCTACGACAGGGTGGGGCTACACCTTC

j_call: TRBJ1-5
d_call: TRBD1
v_call: TRBV7-9
clone_size: many
cdr3_aa: CASSLAPPGQGFNQPQHF
cdr3_nt: TGTGCCAGCAGCTTAGCCCCACCGGGACAGGGATTCAATCAGCCCCAGCATTTT

j_call: TRBJ2-7
d_call: NA
v_call: TRBV5-4
clone_size: NA
cdr3_aa: CASSLRQGPSGPYEQYF
cdr3_nt: TGTGCCAGCAGCTTGAGGCAGGGGCCCTCCGGTCCCTACGAGCAGTACTTC

j_call: TRBJ1-1
d_call: NA
v_call: TRBV11-2
clone_size: NA
cdr3_aa: CASSLGRGAAWTEAFF
cdr3_nt: TGTGCCAGCAGCTTAGGTCGCGGTGCGGCTTGGACTGAAGCTTTCTTT

j_call: TRBJ2-1
d_call: NA
v_call: TRBV7-6
clone_size: many
cdr3_aa: CASSAEGPTNEQFF
cdr3_nt: TGTGCCAGCAGCGCCGAGGGACCGACCAATGAGCAGTTCTTC

j_call: TRBJ1-2
d_call: NA
v_call: TRBV18
clone_size: NA
cdr3_aa: CASSQPLAGSNYGYTF
cdr3_nt: TGTGCCAGCTCACAACCCCTAGCAGGGTCCAACTATGGCTACACCTTC

j_call: TRBJ2-2
d_call: NA
v_call: TRBV7-8
clone_size: few
cdr3_aa: CASSPNPYTGELFF
cdr3_nt: TGTGCCAGCAGCCCAAACCCTTACACCGGGGAGCTGTTTTTT

j_call: TRBJ2-3
d_call: NA
v_call: TRBV2
clone_size: few
cdr3_aa: CASSEEPGLPTDTQYF
cdr3_nt: TGTGCCAGCAGTGAGGAGCCGGGACTCCCAACAGATACGCAGTATTTT

j_call: TRBJ1-2
d_call: TRBD1
v_call: TRBV7-2
clone_size: few
cdr3_aa: CASSPRTGRDNNGYTF
cdr3_nt: TGTGCCAGCAGCCCCCGGACAGGGCGAGACAATAATGGCTACACCTTC